Following are 5 T cell receptor beta chains from one sample sequenced in a study of Graves' ophthalmopathy and Graves' hyperthyroidism. Amplification of the TCR beta CDR3 regions used RNA transcripts (as template). The library came from an HTBI-primed first-round RT-PCR and a second-round multiplex PCR. TCRdb reanalysed the multiplex PCR reads using MiXCR and keeps one entry per CDR3 protein. The top ten clones hold around 6.9% of a sample with just over 600,000 distinct CDR3 sequences, 20% to 25% of them seen once. The sample consisted of peripheral blood. These receptors were collected from a woman younger than 35 with stable Graves' hyperthyroidism. Some clones in this sample may be carry-over from other donors' samples.

This clonotype appeared many times. This rearrangement joins TRBV27 to TRBJ1-2, with D perhaps matching TRBD1 (5 bases). V was cut by 6 bases and J by 5 bases, with 16 bases left in between. Germline CDR1 and CDR2: MNHEY and SMNVEV (reference sequence). This CDR3 spans 14 amino acids. The CDR3 DNA reads TGTGCCAGCAGCCTGAGACGGGGGATTTATGGCTACACCTTC. The encoded protein is CASSLRRGIYGYTF.

The chain combines TRBV12-3 or TRBV12-4 with TRBJ1-3; 8 bases are shared with TRBD1. With 5 bases clipped from V and 3 bases from J, the junction kept 6 bases outside the gene matches. The length of the CDR3 is 15 residues. The CDR3 DNA reads as TGTGCCAGCAGTCCAGGGGGCGGAATTGGAAACACCATATATTTT. The encoded protein is CASSPGGGIGNTIYF.

The chain is built from TRBV28 and TRBJ1-2; unclear D gene. Germline CDR1 MDHEN, CDR2 SYDVKM. CDR3 size: 11 residues. Between the trimmed V and J ends, which lost 8 bases and 0 bases, there was a span of 4 bases. CDR3 in DNA: TGTGCCAGCCAGTCTAACTATGGCTACACCTTC. This sequence encodes CASQSNYGYTF.

This clonotype was seen ten or more times. The chain carries TRBV6-5 and TRBJ1-5, with unresolved D. The V and J ends lost 9 bases and 3 bases respectively, with 9 bases between them. This CDR3 region has 12 residues. Germline V gene data show CDR1 as MNHEY and CDR2 as SVGAGI. In nucleotides, the CDR3 is TGTGCCAGTTGGGAGGTCAATCAGCCCCAGCATTTT. Residues: CASWEVNQPQHF.

This chain links TRBV10-2 with TRBJ2-7; D unresolved. CDR3 length: 14 amino acids. V shed 3 bases and J shed 6 bases, with 15 bases lying between them. In germline, CDR1 is WSHSY, CDR2 SAAADI. CDR3 protein: CASSDIDLLGEQYF. The CDR3 DNA follows: TGCGCCAGCAGTGATATTGATCTCCTAGGCGAGCAGTACTTC.